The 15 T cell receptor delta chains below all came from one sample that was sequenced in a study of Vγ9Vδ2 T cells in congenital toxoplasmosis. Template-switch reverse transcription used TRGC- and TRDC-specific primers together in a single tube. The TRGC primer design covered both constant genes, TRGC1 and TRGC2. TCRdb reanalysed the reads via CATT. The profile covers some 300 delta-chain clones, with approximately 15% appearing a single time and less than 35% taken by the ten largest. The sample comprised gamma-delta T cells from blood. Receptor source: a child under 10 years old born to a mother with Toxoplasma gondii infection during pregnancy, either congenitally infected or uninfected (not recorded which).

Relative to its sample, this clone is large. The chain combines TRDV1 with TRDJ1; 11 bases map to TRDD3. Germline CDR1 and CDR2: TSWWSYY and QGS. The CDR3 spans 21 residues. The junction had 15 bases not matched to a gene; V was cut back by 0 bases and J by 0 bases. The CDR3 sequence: CALGELVIMSGGYPYTDKLIF. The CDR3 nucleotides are TGTGCTCTTGGGGAACTGGTAATTATGTCTGGGGGATACCCCTACACCGATAAACTCATCTTT.

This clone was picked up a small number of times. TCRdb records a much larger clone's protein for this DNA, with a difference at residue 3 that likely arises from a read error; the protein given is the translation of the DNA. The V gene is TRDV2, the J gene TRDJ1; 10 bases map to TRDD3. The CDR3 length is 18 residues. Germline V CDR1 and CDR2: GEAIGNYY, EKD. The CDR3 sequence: CASDTGALGDRGEAKLIF. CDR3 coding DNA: TGTGCCAGTGACACCGGAGCCCTGGGGGATAGGGGGGAGGCTAAACTCATCTTT.

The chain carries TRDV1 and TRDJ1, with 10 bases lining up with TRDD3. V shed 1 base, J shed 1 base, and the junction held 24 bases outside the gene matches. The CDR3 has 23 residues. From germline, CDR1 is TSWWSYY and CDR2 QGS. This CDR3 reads CALGEQPKDYVVLGDPTTDKLIF. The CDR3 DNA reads TGTGCTCTTGGGGAACAACCTAAGGATTACGTTGTACTGGGGGATCCTACCACCGATAAACTCATCTTT.

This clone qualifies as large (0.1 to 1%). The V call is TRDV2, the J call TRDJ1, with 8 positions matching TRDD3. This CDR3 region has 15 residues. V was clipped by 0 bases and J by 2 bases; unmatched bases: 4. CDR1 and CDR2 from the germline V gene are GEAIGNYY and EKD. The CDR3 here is CACDTWGIQTDKLIF. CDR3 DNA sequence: TGTGCCTGTGACACCTGGGGGATTCAGACCGATAAACTCATCTTT.

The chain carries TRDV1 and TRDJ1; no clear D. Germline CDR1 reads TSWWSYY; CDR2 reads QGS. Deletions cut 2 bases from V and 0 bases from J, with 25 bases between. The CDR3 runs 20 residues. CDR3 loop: CALGETPNRGAGPYTDKLIF. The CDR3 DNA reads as TGTGCTCTTGGGGAAACCCCTAATCGAGGCGCGGGCCCCTACACCGATAAACTCATCTTT.

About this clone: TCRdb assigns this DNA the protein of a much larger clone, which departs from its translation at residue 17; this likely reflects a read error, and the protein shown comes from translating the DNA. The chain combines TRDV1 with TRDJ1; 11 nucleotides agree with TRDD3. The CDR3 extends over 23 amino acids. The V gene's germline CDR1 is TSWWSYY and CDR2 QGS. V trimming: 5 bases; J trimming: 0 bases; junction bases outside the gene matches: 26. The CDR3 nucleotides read TGTGCTCTTGGGAACCTCCAGGGGCTATGGGGTCGGCTGGGGGATACCTACACCGATAAACTCATCTTT. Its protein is CALGNLQGLWGRLGDTYTDKLIF.

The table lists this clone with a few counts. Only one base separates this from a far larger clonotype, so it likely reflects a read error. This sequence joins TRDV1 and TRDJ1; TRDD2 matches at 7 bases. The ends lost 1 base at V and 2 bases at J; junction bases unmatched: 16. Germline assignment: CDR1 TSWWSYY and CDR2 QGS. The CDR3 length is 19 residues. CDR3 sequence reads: CALGERVFLLGRITDKLIF. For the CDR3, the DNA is TGTGCTCTTGGGGAACGGGTTTTCCTACTAGGGCGGATTACCGATAAACTCATCTTT.

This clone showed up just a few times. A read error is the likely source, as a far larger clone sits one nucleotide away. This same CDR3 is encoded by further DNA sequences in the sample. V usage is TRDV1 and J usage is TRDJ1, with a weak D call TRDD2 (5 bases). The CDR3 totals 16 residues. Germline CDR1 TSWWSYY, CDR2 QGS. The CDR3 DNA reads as TGTGCTCTTGGGGAGACCCCTACCCGAGACACTGATAAACTCATCTTT. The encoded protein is CALGETPTRDTDKLIF.

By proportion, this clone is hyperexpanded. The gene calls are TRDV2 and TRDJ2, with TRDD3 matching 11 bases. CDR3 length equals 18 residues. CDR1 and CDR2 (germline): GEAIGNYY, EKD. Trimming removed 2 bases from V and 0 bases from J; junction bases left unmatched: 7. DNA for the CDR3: TGTGCCTGTGACATTCTGGGGGATACTAGGGCTTTGACAGCACAACTCTTCTTT. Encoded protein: CACDILGDTRALTAQLFF.

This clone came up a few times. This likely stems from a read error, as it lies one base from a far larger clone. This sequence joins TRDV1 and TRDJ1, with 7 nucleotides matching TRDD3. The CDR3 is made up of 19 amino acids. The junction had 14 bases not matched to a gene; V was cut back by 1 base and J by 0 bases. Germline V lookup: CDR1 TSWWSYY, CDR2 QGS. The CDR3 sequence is CALGERSGGTRGYTDKLIF. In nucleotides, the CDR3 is TGTGCTCTTGGGGAACGGTCTGGGGGCACAAGGGGGTACACCGATAAACTCATCTTT.

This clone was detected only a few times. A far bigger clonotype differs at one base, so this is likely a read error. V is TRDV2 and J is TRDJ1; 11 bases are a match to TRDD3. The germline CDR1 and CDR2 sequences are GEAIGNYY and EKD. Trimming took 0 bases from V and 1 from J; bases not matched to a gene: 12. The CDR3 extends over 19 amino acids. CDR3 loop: CACDTVVWGIQRLTDKLIF. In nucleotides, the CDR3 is TGTGCCTGTGACACCGTGGTCTGGGGGATACAACGACTCACCGATAAACTCATCTTT.

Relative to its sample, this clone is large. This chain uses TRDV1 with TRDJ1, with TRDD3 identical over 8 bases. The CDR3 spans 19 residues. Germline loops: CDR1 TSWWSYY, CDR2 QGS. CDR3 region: CAGAGGTFPYWGSTDKLIF. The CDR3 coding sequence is TGTGCCGGGGCCGGGGGAACCTTCCCGTACTGGGGGTCGACCGATAAACTCATCTTT.

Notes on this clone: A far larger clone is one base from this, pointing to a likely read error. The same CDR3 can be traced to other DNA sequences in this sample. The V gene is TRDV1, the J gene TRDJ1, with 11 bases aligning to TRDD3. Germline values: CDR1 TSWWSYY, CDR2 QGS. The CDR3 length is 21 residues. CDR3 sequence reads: CALGGLNSRMTGGYSPDKLIF. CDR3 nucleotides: TGTGCCCTTGGGGGACTAAATTCCCGGATGACTGGGGGATATTCACCCGATAAACTCATCTTT.

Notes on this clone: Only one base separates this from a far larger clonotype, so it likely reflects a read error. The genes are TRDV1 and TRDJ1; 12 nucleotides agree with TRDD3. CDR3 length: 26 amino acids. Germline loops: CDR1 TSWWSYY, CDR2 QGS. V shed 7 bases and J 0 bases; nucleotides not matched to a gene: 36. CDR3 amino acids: CALEDRAPGYWGIPLRLPANTDKLIF. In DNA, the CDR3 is TGTGCTCTTGAGGATCGGGCGCCAGGGTACTGGGGGATACCACTGCGCCTGCCTGCTAACACCGATAAACTCATCTTT.

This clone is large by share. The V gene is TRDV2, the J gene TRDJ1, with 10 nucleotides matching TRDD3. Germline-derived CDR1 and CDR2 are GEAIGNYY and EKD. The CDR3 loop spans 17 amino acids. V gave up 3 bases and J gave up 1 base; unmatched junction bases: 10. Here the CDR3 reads CACDALLGDPTTDKLIF. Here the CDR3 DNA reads TGTGCCTGTGACGCCTTACTGGGGGATCCTACCACCGATAAACTCATCTTT.